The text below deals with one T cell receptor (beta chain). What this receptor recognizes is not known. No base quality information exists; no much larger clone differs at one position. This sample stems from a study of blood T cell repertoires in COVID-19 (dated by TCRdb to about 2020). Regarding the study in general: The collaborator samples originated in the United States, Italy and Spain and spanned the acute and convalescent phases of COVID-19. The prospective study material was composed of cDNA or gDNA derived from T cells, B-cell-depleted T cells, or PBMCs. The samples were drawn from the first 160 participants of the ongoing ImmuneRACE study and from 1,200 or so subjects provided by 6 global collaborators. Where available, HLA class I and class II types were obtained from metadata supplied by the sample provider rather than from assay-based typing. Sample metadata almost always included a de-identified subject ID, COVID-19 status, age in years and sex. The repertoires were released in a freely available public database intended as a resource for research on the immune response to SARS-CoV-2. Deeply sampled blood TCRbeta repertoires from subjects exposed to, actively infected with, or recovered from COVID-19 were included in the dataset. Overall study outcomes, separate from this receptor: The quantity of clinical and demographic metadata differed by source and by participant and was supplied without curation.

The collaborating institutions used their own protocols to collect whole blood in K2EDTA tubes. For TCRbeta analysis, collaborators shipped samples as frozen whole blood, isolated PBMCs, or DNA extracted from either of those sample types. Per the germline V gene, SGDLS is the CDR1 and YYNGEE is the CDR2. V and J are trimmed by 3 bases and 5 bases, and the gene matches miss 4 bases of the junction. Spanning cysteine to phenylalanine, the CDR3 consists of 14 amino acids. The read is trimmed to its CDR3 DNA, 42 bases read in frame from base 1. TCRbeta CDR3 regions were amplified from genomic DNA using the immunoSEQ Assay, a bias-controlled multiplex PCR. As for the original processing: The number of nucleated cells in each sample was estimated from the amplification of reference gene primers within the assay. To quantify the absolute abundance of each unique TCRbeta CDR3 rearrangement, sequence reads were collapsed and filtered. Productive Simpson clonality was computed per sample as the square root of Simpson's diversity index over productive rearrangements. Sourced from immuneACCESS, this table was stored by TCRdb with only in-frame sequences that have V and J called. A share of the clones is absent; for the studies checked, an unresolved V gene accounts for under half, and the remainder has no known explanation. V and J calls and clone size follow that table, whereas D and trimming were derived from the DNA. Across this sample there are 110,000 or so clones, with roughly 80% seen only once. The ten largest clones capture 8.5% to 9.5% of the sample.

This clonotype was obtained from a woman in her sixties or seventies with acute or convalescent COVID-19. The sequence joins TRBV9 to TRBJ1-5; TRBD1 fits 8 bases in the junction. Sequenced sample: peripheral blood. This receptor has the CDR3 CASSDGQGDQPQHF. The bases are TGTGCCAGCAGCGACGGACAGGGTGATCAGCCCCAGCATTTT.